This T cell receptor beta chain was identified during a study of blood T cell repertoires in COVID-19. Study in general: The United States, Italy and Spain provided the acute and convalescent COVID-19 samples.

The germline gives CDR1 SQVTM, CDR2 ANQGSEA. This CDR3 is 15 amino acids long. Deletions cut 5 bases from V and 2 bases from J, with 19 bases between. The authors' processing: Amplification from reference gene primers served as the basis for estimated nucleated cell counts. The table came from immunoSEQ multiplex PCR; TCRdb's copy has only in-frame clones and leaves some out. V and J calls and clone size are given by that table; D and trimming were obtained from the DNA. The sample records about 330,000 clones, approximately 88% being singletons. Seattle participants joined during active infection and were tracked over time.

The sequenced sample was peripheral blood. The chain has TRBV29-1 and TRBJ2-7, with D perhaps matching TRBD2 (5 bases). This TCR came from a man aged 30 to 39 with COVID-19, enrolled during active disease. The CDR3 nucleotides are TGCAGCGTTATGGTAGCGAAACCGGGCACCTACGAGCAGTACTTC. This encodes CSVMVAKPGTYEQYF.